The entry below gives a single T cell receptor (beta chain) sequence along with its context. The CDR3 loop spans 12 amino acids. V lost 5 bases and J 2 bases, leaving 9 bases between the germline ends. Germline CDR1 is GTSNPN and CDR2 is SVGIG (reference sequence). The sample is drawn from a study of blood T cell repertoires in COVID-19. Clones were sequenced by immunoSEQ multiplex PCR, and TCRdb holds only the in-frame ones, with some missing. Among roughly 340,000 clones listed, around 87% were seen once. V is TRBV30 and J is TRBJ2-5; perhaps TRBD2 as D (6 bases). The clonotype comes from a man aged 35 to 55 in a cohort exposed to, infected with or recovered from COVID-19 (not recorded which). The sample taken for sequencing was PBMCs or T cells enriched from blood (not recorded which). The CDR3 here is CAWGGNQETQYF. As DNA, the CDR3 is TGTGCCTGGGGCGGGAATCAAGAGACCCAGTACTTC.